Sequencing of this T cell receptor (beta chain) was carried out in a study of naive and memory T cell subsets. CD45RA-CD27- cells were effector memory; CD45RA+CD27- cells were EMRA. The CDR3 runs 14 residues. Germline lookup yields CDR1 SGHAT and CDR2 FQNNGV. Trimming pared 4 bases from V and 1 base from J, leaving 11 bases between. Two oligonucleotides, mixed equimolar, formed the beta constant-region primer covering TRBC1 and TRBC2. The cDNA 3' end received a ligated single-stranded oligonucleotide carrying the SP2 primer and a 12-nucleotide UMI. The ligated cDNA underwent four PCR rounds using SP2 and nested alpha and beta constant-region primers. TCRdb reprocessed the UMI-ligation and nested PCR reads with MiXCR, giving one entry per CDR3 protein. The table includes some 36,000 distinct CDR3 sequences, 10% to 15% detected once. Ten or more counts support this clonotype.

The chain couples TRBV11-2 to TRBJ2-7; TRBD1 might be the D (5 bases). This TCR derives from a human donor in good health. Input material: effector memory CD4+ T cells from blood. The subset here: effector memory, CD45RA- CD27-. This CDR3 reads CASSSNAGSYEQYF. The CDR3, as DNA: TGTGCCAGCAGCTCCAATGCAGGGTCCTACGAGCAGTACTTC.